This T cell receptor (beta chain) was identified in a study of blood T cell repertoires in COVID-19. Across the study: Material from acute and convalescent COVID-19 was sourced from the United States, Italy and Spain.

The assay was immunoSEQ multiplex PCR, and TCRdb's table has in-frame clones only and misses some. Here the sample spans 65,000 to 70,000 clones, 75% to 95% being singletons. This CDR3 contains 12 residues. The germline gives CDR1 MDHEN, CDR2 SYDVKM. Trimming took 7 bases from V and 7 from J; bases not matched to a gene: 6. The sequence was obtained from a human donor with active COVID-19. The donor label of this sample is uncertain. Sequenced material: peripheral blood. The chain joins TRBV28 to TRBJ2-7; TRBD1 matches 8 bases. The chain's CDR3 is CASTTGVSEQYF. DNA for the CDR3: TGTGCCAGCACGACAGGGGTCAGTGAGCAGTACTTC. Full variable domain (rest looked up from reference TRBV28 and TRBJ2-7): DVKVTQSSRYLVKRTGEKVFLECVQDMDHENMFWYRQDPGLGLRLIYFSYDVKMKEKGDIPEGYSVSREKKERFSLILESASTNQTSMYLCASTTGVSEQYFGPGTRLTVT.